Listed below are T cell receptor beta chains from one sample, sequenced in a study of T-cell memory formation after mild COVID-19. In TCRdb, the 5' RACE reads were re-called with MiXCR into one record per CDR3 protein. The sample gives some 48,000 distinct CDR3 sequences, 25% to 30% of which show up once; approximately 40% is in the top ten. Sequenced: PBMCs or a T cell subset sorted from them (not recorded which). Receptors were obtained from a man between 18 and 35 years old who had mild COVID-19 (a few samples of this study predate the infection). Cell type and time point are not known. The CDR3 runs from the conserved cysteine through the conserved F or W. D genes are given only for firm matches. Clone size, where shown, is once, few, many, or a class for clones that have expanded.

cdr3_aa: CASSEGGPSSYNEQFF
cdr3_nt: TGTGCCAGCAGTGAGGGGGGTCCGAGCTCCTACAATGAGCAGTTCTTC
j_call: TRBJ2-1
d_call: .
cdr3_length: 16
clone_size: .
v_call: TRBV12-3/TRBV12-4

cdr3_aa: CASSQDGGSYNEQFF
cdr3_nt: TGCGCCAGCAGCCAAGACGGGGGGTCTTACAATGAGCAGTTCTTC
j_call: TRBJ2-1
d_call: TRBD2
cdr3_length: 15
clone_size: many
v_call: TRBV4-1

cdr3_aa: CASSHPDGARAKNIQYF
cdr3_nt: TGTGCCAGCAGCCATCCAGATGGGGCTCGAGCCAAAAACATTCAGTACTTC
j_call: TRBJ2-4
d_call: .
cdr3_length: 17
clone_size: few
v_call: TRBV4-2

cdr3_aa: CATSRRDREIYGYTF
cdr3_nt: TGTGCCACCAGCAGGCGGGACAGGGAGATATATGGCTACACCTTC
j_call: TRBJ1-2
d_call: TRBD1
cdr3_length: 15
clone_size: few
v_call: TRBV15

cdr3_aa: CSAEGPSGGNTGELFF
cdr3_nt: TGCAGCGCCGAAGGGCCCAGCGGGGGGAACACCGGGGAGCTGTTTTTT
j_call: TRBJ2-2
d_call: TRBD2
cdr3_length: 16
clone_size: once
v_call: TRBV29-1

cdr3_aa: CSAPRMSAYNEQFF
cdr3_nt: TGCAGTGCCCCTCGGATGAGCGCCTACAATGAGCAGTTCTTC
j_call: TRBJ2-1
d_call: .
cdr3_length: 14
clone_size: .
v_call: TRBV20-1

cdr3_aa: CASSFGRANTEAFF
cdr3_nt: TGTGCCAGCAGTTTTGGACGGGCGAACACTGAAGCTTTCTTT
j_call: TRBJ1-1
d_call: .
cdr3_length: 14
clone_size: few
v_call: TRBV27

cdr3_aa: CASSRAGTPSNNEQFF
cdr3_nt: TGCGCCAGCAGCCGAGCCGGGACTCCCTCAAACAATGAGCAGTTCTTC
j_call: TRBJ2-1
d_call: .
cdr3_length: 16
clone_size: .
v_call: TRBV4-3

cdr3_aa: CSVSGQGFSEKLFF
cdr3_nt: TGCAGCGTGTCGGGACAGGGGTTCAGTGAAAAACTGTTTTTT
j_call: TRBJ1-4
d_call: TRBD1
cdr3_length: 14
clone_size: few
v_call: TRBV29-1

cdr3_aa: CASSYSKLNEQFF
cdr3_nt: TGTGCCAGCAGTTACTCCAAACTGAATGAGCAGTTCTTC
j_call: TRBJ2-1
d_call: .
cdr3_length: 13
clone_size: few
v_call: TRBV6-6

cdr3_aa: CSVTWDTPTGELFF
cdr3_nt: TGCAGCGTTACCTGGGACACTCCCACCGGGGAGCTGTTTTTT
j_call: TRBJ2-2
d_call: .
cdr3_length: 14
clone_size: .
v_call: TRBV29-1

cdr3_aa: CASSTYLETQYF
cdr3_nt: TGTGCCAGCAGTACGTACCTAGAGACCCAGTACTTC
j_call: TRBJ2-5
d_call: .
cdr3_length: 12
clone_size: .
v_call: TRBV6-6

cdr3_aa: CASSLEFETQYF
cdr3_nt: TGTGCCAGCAGCCTGGAGTTTGAGACCCAGTACTTC
j_call: TRBJ2-5
d_call: .
cdr3_length: 12
clone_size: .
v_call: TRBV7-6

cdr3_aa: CASSPMGEETQYF
cdr3_nt: TGTGCCAGCAGCCCGATGGGGGAAGAGACCCAGTACTTC
j_call: TRBJ2-5
d_call: .
cdr3_length: 13
clone_size: few
v_call: TRBV6-5

cdr3_aa: CASSARVEPTDTQYF
cdr3_nt: TGTGCCAGCAGTGCCCGAGTGGAGCCCACAGATACGCAGTATTTT
j_call: TRBJ2-3
d_call: .
cdr3_length: 15
clone_size: few
v_call: TRBV6-4

cdr3_aa: CASRAGYPAFF
cdr3_nt: TGTGCCAGCAGAGCAGGGTATCCGGCTTTCTTT
j_call: TRBJ1-1
d_call: .
cdr3_length: 11
clone_size: few
v_call: TRBV28

cdr3_aa: CASSPYGDTEAFF
cdr3_nt: TGCGCCAGCAGCCCCTATGGGGACACTGAAGCTTTCTTT
j_call: TRBJ1-1
d_call: .
cdr3_length: 13
clone_size: few
v_call: TRBV5-1

cdr3_aa: CASRPRGGGDHEQFF
cdr3_nt: TGTGCCAGCAGGCCCCGAGGGGGGGGTGATCATGAGCAGTTCTTC
j_call: TRBJ2-1
d_call: .
cdr3_length: 15
clone_size: .
v_call: TRBV27

cdr3_aa: CASSSEGSSYEQYF
cdr3_nt: TGCGCCAGCAGCTCAGAAGGGAGCTCCTACGAGCAGTACTTC
j_call: TRBJ2-7
d_call: .
cdr3_length: 14
clone_size: many
v_call: TRBV5-1

cdr3_aa: CASSGLGSEETQYF
cdr3_nt: TGCGCCAGCAGTGGACTGGGGTCGGAGGAGACCCAGTACTTC
j_call: TRBJ2-5
d_call: .
cdr3_length: 14
clone_size: few
v_call: TRBV10-1

cdr3_aa: CASSPTSVYTGELFF
cdr3_nt: TGCGCCAGCAGCCCTACTAGCGTTTACACCGGGGAGCTGTTTTTT
j_call: TRBJ2-2
d_call: TRBD2
cdr3_length: 15
clone_size: .
v_call: TRBV5-1

cdr3_aa: CSVSLPSGLSSYNEQFF
cdr3_nt: TGCAGCGTTTCCCTCCCTAGCGGACTAAGCTCCTACAATGAGCAGTTCTTC
j_call: TRBJ2-1
d_call: TRBD2
cdr3_length: 17
clone_size: few
v_call: TRBV29-1

cdr3_aa: CASSIADTQYF
cdr3_nt: TGTGCCAGCAGTATCGCAGATACGCAGTATTTT
j_call: TRBJ2-3
d_call: .
cdr3_length: 11
clone_size: few
v_call: TRBV27

cdr3_aa: CASSGRHSSGANVLTF
cdr3_nt: TGTGCCAGCAGCGGGAGGCATAGCTCTGGGGCCAACGTCCTGACTTTC
j_call: TRBJ2-6
d_call: .
cdr3_length: 16
clone_size: .
v_call: TRBV9

cdr3_aa: CASSLREGSYEQYF
cdr3_nt: TGTGCCAGCAGCTTAAGAGAGGGAAGCTACGAGCAGTACTTC
j_call: TRBJ2-7
d_call: .
cdr3_length: 14
clone_size: .
v_call: TRBV7-3

cdr3_aa: CASSLDRADEQYF
cdr3_nt: TGTGCCAGCAGCTTAGATCGGGCCGACGAGCAGTACTTC
j_call: TRBJ2-7
d_call: .
cdr3_length: 13
clone_size: .
v_call: TRBV7-6

cdr3_aa: CASSLEPTKGSGTEAFF
cdr3_nt: TGTGCCAGCAGCTTGGAACCTACAAAGGGTTCAGGCACTGAAGCTTTCTTT
j_call: TRBJ1-1
d_call: .
cdr3_length: 17
clone_size: .
v_call: TRBV11-2

cdr3_aa: CASSSSGTSVWNEQFF
cdr3_nt: TGTGCCAGCAGCTCTTCCGGGACTAGCGTTTGGAATGAGCAGTTCTTC
j_call: TRBJ2-1
d_call: TRBD2
cdr3_length: 16
clone_size: few
v_call: TRBV6-5

cdr3_aa: CASSQRGGSGELFF
cdr3_nt: TGCGCCAGCAGCCAAAGAGGGGGGTCCGGGGAGCTGTTTTTT
j_call: TRBJ2-2
d_call: .
cdr3_length: 14
clone_size: few
v_call: TRBV4-1

cdr3_aa: CASSSTVGAGANVLTF
cdr3_nt: TGTGCCAGCAGCTCAACGGTAGGGGCTGGGGCCAACGTCCTGACTTTC
j_call: TRBJ2-6
d_call: .
cdr3_length: 16
clone_size: .
v_call: TRBV7-6

cdr3_aa: CASSLARGATSVDTQYF
cdr3_nt: TGTGCCAGCAGTTTAGCGCGTGGGGCCACGTCAGTAGATACGCAGTATTTT
j_call: TRBJ2-3
d_call: .
cdr3_length: 17
clone_size: .
v_call: TRBV12-3/TRBV12-4

cdr3_aa: CASRLLAGDTGELFF
cdr3_nt: TGTGCCAGCAGGTTACTAGCGGGGGACACCGGGGAGCTGTTTTTT
j_call: TRBJ2-2
d_call: TRBD2
cdr3_length: 15
clone_size: many
v_call: TRBV7-2

cdr3_aa: CASSRGTARYNEQFF
cdr3_nt: TGCGCCAGCAGTCGAGGGACAGCTCGCTACAATGAGCAGTTCTTC
j_call: TRBJ2-1
d_call: TRBD1
cdr3_length: 15
clone_size: .
v_call: TRBV4-3

cdr3_aa: CASSLGSEQYF
cdr3_nt: TGCGCCAGCAGCCTGGGTAGCGAGCAGTACTTC
j_call: TRBJ2-7
d_call: .
cdr3_length: 11
clone_size: few
v_call: TRBV4-1

cdr3_aa: CASSRDQSNYGYTF
cdr3_nt: TGTGCCAGCAGTAGGGACCAATCGAACTATGGCTACACCTTC
j_call: TRBJ1-2
d_call: .
cdr3_length: 14
clone_size: few
v_call: TRBV2

cdr3_aa: CASSLVQGANEAFF
cdr3_nt: TGTGCCAGCAGCTTAGTACAGGGGGCTAATGAAGCTTTCTTT
j_call: TRBJ1-1
d_call: TRBD1
cdr3_length: 14
clone_size: .
v_call: TRBV7-9

cdr3_aa: CASSHLTGTVNTEAFF
cdr3_nt: TGCGCCAGCAGCCACCTGACCGGGACGGTGAACACTGAAGCTTTCTTT
j_call: TRBJ1-1
d_call: .
cdr3_length: 16
clone_size: .
v_call: TRBV4-1

cdr3_aa: CASSRSWDRPTGELFF
cdr3_nt: TGCGCCAGCAGCCGTTCCTGGGACAGGCCGACCGGGGAGCTGTTTTTT
j_call: TRBJ2-2
d_call: TRBD1
cdr3_length: 16
clone_size: .
v_call: TRBV4-1

cdr3_aa: CASTPGGVEDTQYF
cdr3_nt: TGTGCCAGCACCCCCGGGGGGGTGGAAGATACGCAGTATTTT
j_call: TRBJ2-3
d_call: TRBD2
cdr3_length: 14
clone_size: .
v_call: TRBV6-5

cdr3_aa: CASSEGLREGETQYF
cdr3_nt: TGTGCCAGCAGTGAAGGTCTCCGAGAGGGAGAGACCCAGTACTTC
j_call: TRBJ2-5
d_call: .
cdr3_length: 15
clone_size: .
v_call: TRBV6-4

cdr3_aa: CASSFRGSQETQYF
cdr3_nt: TGTGCCAGCAGTTTCCGGGGGAGCCAAGAGACCCAGTACTTC
j_call: TRBJ2-5
d_call: .
cdr3_length: 14
clone_size: .
v_call: TRBV12-3/TRBV12-4

cdr3_aa: CASSSLGTQYF
cdr3_nt: TGTGCCAGCAGTTCCCTTGGGACCCAGTACTTC
j_call: TRBJ2-5
d_call: .
cdr3_length: 11
clone_size: .
v_call: TRBV27

cdr3_aa: CASSFANRPSEQYF
cdr3_nt: TGTGCCAGCAGTTTTGCTAACAGACCATCCGAGCAGTACTTC
j_call: TRBJ2-7
d_call: .
cdr3_length: 14
clone_size: .
v_call: TRBV27

cdr3_aa: CASSQGLAGGPGELFF
cdr3_nt: TGCGCCAGCAGCCAAGGACTAGCGGGGGGACCCGGGGAGCTGTTTTTT
j_call: TRBJ2-2
d_call: TRBD2
cdr3_length: 16
clone_size: .
v_call: TRBV4-1

cdr3_aa: CASSPRGAAGVRTGELFF
cdr3_nt: TGTGCCAGCAGCCCCCGGGGTGCAGCGGGAGTTCGGACCGGGGAGCTGTTTTTT
j_call: TRBJ2-2
d_call: TRBD2
cdr3_length: 18
clone_size: .
v_call: TRBV7-9

cdr3_aa: CASSTAVGGIKDTQYF
cdr3_nt: TGTGCCAGCAGTACCGCCGTAGGCGGGATAAAAGATACGCAGTATTTT
j_call: TRBJ2-3
d_call: .
cdr3_length: 16
clone_size: .
v_call: TRBV6-2/TRBV6-3

cdr3_aa: CSATREMFMNEQFF
cdr3_nt: TGCAGTGCTACTCGAGAAATGTTTATGAATGAGCAGTTCTTC
j_call: TRBJ2-1
d_call: .
cdr3_length: 14
clone_size: .
v_call: TRBV20-1

cdr3_aa: CASSLRAGVTDTQYF
cdr3_nt: TGTGCCAGCAGCTTACGAGCGGGGGTCACAGATACGCAGTATTTT
j_call: TRBJ2-3
d_call: TRBD2
cdr3_length: 15
clone_size: .
v_call: TRBV7-2

cdr3_aa: CASSLSGATQYF
cdr3_nt: TGTGCCAGCAGTTTGAGTGGGGCTACCCAGTACTTC
j_call: TRBJ2-5
d_call: .
cdr3_length: 12
clone_size: .
v_call: TRBV12-3/TRBV12-4

cdr3_aa: CATSAGPNYEQYF
cdr3_nt: TGTGCCACCAGTGCCGGGCCAAACTACGAGCAGTACTTC
j_call: TRBJ2-7
d_call: .
cdr3_length: 13
clone_size: .
v_call: TRBV24-1

cdr3_aa: CASSVTSGDIYNEQFF
cdr3_nt: TGTGCCAGCAGCGTGACTAGCGGGGATATCTACAATGAGCAGTTCTTC
j_call: TRBJ2-1
d_call: TRBD2
cdr3_length: 16
clone_size: few
v_call: TRBV7-2

cdr3_aa: CASRTGGYEQYF
cdr3_nt: TGTGCCAGCAGGACAGGGGGCTACGAGCAGTACTTC
j_call: TRBJ2-7
d_call: TRBD1
cdr3_length: 12
clone_size: .
v_call: TRBV27

cdr3_aa: CASSSLAGAPFRETQYF
cdr3_nt: TGTGCCAGCAGCTCCCTCGCCGGGGCGCCGTTCCGGGAGACCCAGTACTTC
j_call: TRBJ2-5
d_call: .
cdr3_length: 17
clone_size: .
v_call: TRBV7-9

cdr3_aa: CASSFKRGLSYNEQFF
cdr3_nt: TGCGCCAGCAGCTTCAAGCGGGGGCTCTCCTACAATGAGCAGTTCTTC
j_call: TRBJ2-1
d_call: TRBD2
cdr3_length: 16
clone_size: few
v_call: TRBV5-1